This is a list of T cell receptor beta chains from one sample in a study of T cells in Graves' hyperthyroidism and ophthalmopathy. TCRdb used MiXCR to reprocess the multiplex PCR reads, holding one entry per CDR3 protein. The profile shows more than 350,000 distinct CDR3 sequences, roughly 15% of them singletons. Sequences were obtained from blood. The receptors were sampled from a woman in her sixties with Graves' ophthalmopathy. CDR3s include the opening cysteine and the closing phenylalanine or tryptophan. The order of the fields is D gene, V gene, J gene, clone size, CDR3 DNA, CDR3 protein. The D gene is left open where the match is weak. Clone size is given for some rows only: seen once, a few or many times, or a class if the clone is expanded.

d_call: -; v_call: TRBV27; j_call: TRBJ1-6; clone_size: -; cdr3_nt: TGTGCCGCCGGACGGTATAATTCACCCCTCCACTTT; cdr3_aa: CAAGRYNSPLHF
d_call: -; v_call: TRBV5-1; j_call: TRBJ2-7; clone_size: -; cdr3_nt: TGCGCCAGCAGCTCAGAAACAGGTGGCGGAAGGTCCTACGAGCAGTACTTC; cdr3_aa: CASSSETGGGRSYEQYF
d_call: -; v_call: TRBV20-1; j_call: TRBJ2-2; clone_size: many; cdr3_nt: TGCAGTGCTTCGGACCGGAGATATACCGGGGAGCTGTTTTTT; cdr3_aa: CSASDRRYTGELFF
d_call: -; v_call: TRBV6-4; j_call: TRBJ2-2; clone_size: -; cdr3_nt: TGTGCGACCAGACGGGTTGTTTCCGGGGAGCTGTTTTTT; cdr3_aa: CATRRVVSGELFF
d_call: TRBD2; v_call: TRBV5-4; j_call: TRBJ2-3; clone_size: -; cdr3_nt: TGTGCCAGCAGCTCCTTATCTGGACTAGCTGGACGCGCGACGCAGTATTTT; cdr3_aa: CASSSLSGLAGRATQYF
d_call: -; v_call: TRBV27; j_call: TRBJ2-2; clone_size: many; cdr3_nt: TGTGCCAGCAGTTTTCTAGGTTCGAACACCGGGGAGCTGTTTTTT; cdr3_aa: CASSFLGSNTGELFF
d_call: -; v_call: TRBV28; j_call: TRBJ2-5; clone_size: many; cdr3_nt: TGTGCCAGCACCCTAAGGGGGGGGTCAGAGACCCAGTACTTC; cdr3_aa: CASTLRGGSETQYF
d_call: TRBD2; v_call: TRBV5-1; j_call: TRBJ2-2; clone_size: many; cdr3_nt: TGCGCCAGCAGCTGGGGACTAGCGGGAGTGGCGAACACCGGGGAGCTGTTTTTT; cdr3_aa: CASSWGLAGVANTGELFF
d_call: -; v_call: TRBV7-2; j_call: TRBJ2-5; clone_size: -; cdr3_nt: TGTGCCAGCAGCTTAGTTAGCCGGGGGACCCAGTACTTC; cdr3_aa: CASSLVSRGTQYF
d_call: TRBD2; v_call: TRBV20-1; j_call: TRBJ2-1; clone_size: -; cdr3_nt: TGCAGTGCTTTGGGGCTAGCGGGATGGGATGAGCAGTTCTTC; cdr3_aa: CSALGLAGWDEQFF
d_call: TRBD2; v_call: TRBV11-2; j_call: TRBJ2-2; clone_size: -; cdr3_nt: TGTGCCAGCAGCTTTGGAGCGGGGGGGGGGGAGCTGTTTTTT; cdr3_aa: CASSFGAGGGELFF
d_call: -; v_call: TRBV9; j_call: TRBJ2-7; clone_size: -; cdr3_nt: TGTGCCAGCAGCGTAGAGTCCCAGACCCTTCCCTACGAGCAGTACTTC; cdr3_aa: CASSVESQTLPYEQYF
d_call: -; v_call: TRBV27; j_call: TRBJ1-1; clone_size: -; cdr3_nt: TGTGCCAGCAGTTCAAGACTAGCGGGAGGCACTGAAGCTTTCTTT; cdr3_aa: CASSSRLAGGTEAFF
d_call: TRBD2; v_call: TRBV6-1; j_call: TRBJ2-7; clone_size: -; cdr3_nt: TGTGCCAGCAGTCGACTAGCGGATGAGCAGTACTTC; cdr3_aa: CASSRLADEQYF
d_call: -; v_call: TRBV3-1; j_call: TRBJ2-7; clone_size: many; cdr3_nt: TGTGCCAGCAGCCAAGATAGTCCAGTCTCCTACGAGCAGTACTTC; cdr3_aa: CASSQDSPVSYEQYF
d_call: TRBD2; v_call: TRBV28; j_call: TRBJ2-5; clone_size: -; cdr3_nt: TGTGCCAGCAACCTAGCGGGAGTGTATGAGACCCAGTACTTC; cdr3_aa: CASNLAGVYETQYF
d_call: TRBD2; v_call: TRBV12-3/TRBV12-4; j_call: TRBJ2-7; clone_size: -; cdr3_nt: TGTGCCAGCAGTTTACTAGCGGGAGGGGTGAAGGACTACGAGCAGTACTTC; cdr3_aa: CASSLLAGGVKDYEQYF